One TCR beta chain is described in this entry. This clonotype was seen many times. Its antigen is currently not known. No base quality values were provided; no much bigger clone lies one nucleotide off. TCR beta CDR3 regions were amplified from RNA transcripts. The TCR CDR3 was subjected to a first round of RT-PCR using the HTBI primer set and the Qiagen OneStep RT-PCR kit. Libraries were constructed in a second round of multiplex PCR, after which size selection and purification were performed. Libraries were sequenced paired-end with 100 bp reads on an Illumina HiSeq2000. In the authors' own workflow: SOAPnuke was used to process the raw data, throwing out any read that contained adapters or uncalled bases, had a mean Phred below 15, or lacked an exact constant-primer or identifier match. COPE v1.2.5 was used to merge high-quality paired reads, and clonotypes were defined as unique nucleotide sequences. MiTCR v1.1 was used to align the clonotypes against IMGT TRBV, TRBD and TRBJ reference segments. The analysis was restricted to V-J combinations with a frequency above 0.0001, which together covered 99% to 99.2% of the repertoires. A TCS score was defined as the ratio of F50 (clonal expansion) to E x V (chaos), with BLOSUM62-based TCRdist applied between CDR3 peptides within each V-J. Welch's t-statistics and random forest reduced roughly 500 V-J features to 13, which were used in a naive Bayes classifier (R e1071). The similarity between thyroid and blood repertoires was quantified using the Morisita-Horn index. Starting from the raw public reads, TCRdb applied fastp trimming at Q25, assembled clones with MiXCR and retained in-frame beta chains. Each entry merges the rows of one CDR3 protein and shows their most common DNA and genes. Here the V and J calls rest on TCRdb's processing, not on the authors' analysis. The sample table lists hundreds of thousands of distinct CDR3 sequences, roughly 15% of them with a count of one. Approximately 4.2% of the sample comes from the top ten.

These data belong to a study of T cells in Graves' hyperthyroidism and ophthalmopathy (dated by TCRdb to between 2018 and 2021). Study-level background: Peripheral blood was collected at initial diagnosis, before any treatment. Prospective prediction of ophthalmopathy was tested in an independent validation cohort consisting of roughly 20 hyperthyroidism patients and more than 15 patients who later progressed to ophthalmopathy. In more than 5 Graves' hyperthyroidism patients, the study also compared T-cell repertoires from thyroid tissue with T-cell repertoires from blood. The paper describes TCR Vbeta CDR3 sequencing of around 130 peripheral blood samples, made up of 43 ophthalmopathy patients, approximately 76 hyperthyroidism patients and roughly 17 progressor patients. A discovery cohort of about a hundred patients, roughly 40 with Graves' ophthalmopathy and under 60 with stable Graves' hyperthyroidism, was used to find distinguishing TCR V-J signatures. The approximately 98 discovery patients were randomly divided into training and test sets at a 7:3 ratio. Following sampling, methimazole starting at 30 mg daily was given to hyperthyroidism patients, and high-dose intravenous methylprednisolone was given to ophthalmopathy patients.

CDR1 and CDR2, looked up from the germline V gene, are MNHNS and SASEGT. Including cysteine and phenylalanine, the CDR3 has 15 amino acids. Of the read, only the CDR3 DNA is kept; its 45 bases are in frame from base 1. V lost 4 bases and J lost 0 bases, and the count of bases not matched to a germline gene is 6. Ophthalmopathy patients had moderately to severely active disease, with a Clinical Activity Score of 3 or more, a NOSPECS grade of 4 or more, and a disease duration of less than 3 months. Patients with uncontrolled infections, other autoimmune diseases, pregnancy or lactation were excluded. Clinical symptoms, serum thyroxine and TRAb, thyroid ultrasound, and orbital computed tomography formed the basis for the diagnoses. PBMCs were separated from around 9.1 ml of fresh peripheral blood using Ficoll-Paque density gradient centrifugation. Total RNA was extracted using Trizol reagent, and RNA quality was assessed on an Agilent 2100 Bioanalyzer.

Study-wide findings and limitations: Ophthalmopathy was separated from stable hyperthyroidism by a 13 V-J signature model, with about 88% sensitivity and about 81% specificity obtained in cross-validation and 80%/75% obtained in testing. Most expanded thyroid clonotypes (frequency above 0.001) were also found in blood, which suggests that blood repertoires may mirror thyroid immune responses. Sample size was not statistically predetermined, and blinding of investigators to group allocation was not performed. In validation, the model predicted progression to ophthalmopathy with 55% to 71% sensitivity and about 73% specificity, a median of around 6.6 months before onset.

The chain uses TRBV6-1 and TRBJ2-7; a stretch of 7 junction bases matches TRBD1. The origin of this receptor is a woman between 40 and 55 years old with Graves' ophthalmopathy. Sequenced: blood. The CDR3 protein is CASSAETGSSYEQYF. In nucleotides, the sequence is TGTGCCAGCAGTGCCGAGACAGGGAGCTCCTACGAGCAGTACTTC.